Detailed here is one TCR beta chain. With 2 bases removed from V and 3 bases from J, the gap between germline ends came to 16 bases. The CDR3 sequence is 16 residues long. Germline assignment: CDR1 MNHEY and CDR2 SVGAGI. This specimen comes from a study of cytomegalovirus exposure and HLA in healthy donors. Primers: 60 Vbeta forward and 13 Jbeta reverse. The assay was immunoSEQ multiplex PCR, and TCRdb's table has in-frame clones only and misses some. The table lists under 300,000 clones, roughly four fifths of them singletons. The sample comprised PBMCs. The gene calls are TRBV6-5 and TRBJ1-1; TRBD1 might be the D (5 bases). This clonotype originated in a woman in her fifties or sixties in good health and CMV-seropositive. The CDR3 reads CASSYPKPGGYTEAFF. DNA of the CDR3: TGTGCCAGCAGTTACCCCAAACCCGGGGGGTACACTGAAGCTTTCTTT.